The present T cell receptor (beta chain) was sequenced within a study of cytomegalovirus exposure and HLA in healthy donors. Across the study: An early data release held some 85 million unique TCRs from HLA-typed donors.

The CDR3 has 13 amino acids. The germline CDR1 and CDR2 sequences are SNHLY and FYNNEI. With 4 bases removed from V and 7 bases from J, the gap between germline ends came to 13 bases. Primers: 60 Vbeta forward and 13 Jbeta reverse. Clones were read by immunoSEQ multiplex PCR, and TCRdb kept only the in-frame ones, dropping some. This table holds approximately 160,000 clones, around 79% found once. Sequenced sample: PBMCs. This chain joins TRBV2 and TRBJ1-1; no reliable D call. This sequence originates from a male donor in good health and CMV-seropositive. CDR3 sequence: CASSVARGLEAFF. The CDR3 DNA reads as TGTGCCAGCAGTGTTGCCCGAGGCCTTGAAGCTTTCTTT.